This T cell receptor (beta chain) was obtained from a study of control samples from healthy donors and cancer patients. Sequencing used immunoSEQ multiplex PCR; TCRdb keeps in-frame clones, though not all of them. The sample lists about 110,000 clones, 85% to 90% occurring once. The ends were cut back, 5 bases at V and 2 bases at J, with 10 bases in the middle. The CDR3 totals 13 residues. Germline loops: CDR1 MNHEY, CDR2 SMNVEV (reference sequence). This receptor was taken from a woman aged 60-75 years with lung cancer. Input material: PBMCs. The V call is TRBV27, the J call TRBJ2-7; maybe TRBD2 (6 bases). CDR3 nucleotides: TGTGCCAGCAGTCGGCGGGGAGCCTACGAGCAGTACTTC. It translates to CASSRRGAYEQYF.